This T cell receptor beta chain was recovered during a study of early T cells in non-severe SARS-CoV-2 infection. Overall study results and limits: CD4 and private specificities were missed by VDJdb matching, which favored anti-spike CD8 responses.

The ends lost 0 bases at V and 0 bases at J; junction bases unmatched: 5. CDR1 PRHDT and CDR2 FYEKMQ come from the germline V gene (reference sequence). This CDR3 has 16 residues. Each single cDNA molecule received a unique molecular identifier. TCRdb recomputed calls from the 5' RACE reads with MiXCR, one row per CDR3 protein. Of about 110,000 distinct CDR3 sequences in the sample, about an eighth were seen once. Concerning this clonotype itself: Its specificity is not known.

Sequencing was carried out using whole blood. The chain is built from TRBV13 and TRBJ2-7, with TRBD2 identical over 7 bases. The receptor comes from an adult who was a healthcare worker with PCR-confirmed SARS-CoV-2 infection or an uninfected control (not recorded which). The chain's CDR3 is CASSLGGGRFSYEQYF. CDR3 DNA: TGTGCCAGCAGCTTAGGTGGCGGGAGATTCTCCTACGAGCAGTACTTC. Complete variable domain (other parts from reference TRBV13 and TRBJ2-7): AAGVIQSPRHLIKEKRETATLKCYPIPRHDTVYWYQQGPGQDPQFLISFYEKMQSDKGSIPDRFSAQQFSDYHSELNMSSLELGDSALYFCASSLGGGRFSYEQYFGPGTRLTVT.